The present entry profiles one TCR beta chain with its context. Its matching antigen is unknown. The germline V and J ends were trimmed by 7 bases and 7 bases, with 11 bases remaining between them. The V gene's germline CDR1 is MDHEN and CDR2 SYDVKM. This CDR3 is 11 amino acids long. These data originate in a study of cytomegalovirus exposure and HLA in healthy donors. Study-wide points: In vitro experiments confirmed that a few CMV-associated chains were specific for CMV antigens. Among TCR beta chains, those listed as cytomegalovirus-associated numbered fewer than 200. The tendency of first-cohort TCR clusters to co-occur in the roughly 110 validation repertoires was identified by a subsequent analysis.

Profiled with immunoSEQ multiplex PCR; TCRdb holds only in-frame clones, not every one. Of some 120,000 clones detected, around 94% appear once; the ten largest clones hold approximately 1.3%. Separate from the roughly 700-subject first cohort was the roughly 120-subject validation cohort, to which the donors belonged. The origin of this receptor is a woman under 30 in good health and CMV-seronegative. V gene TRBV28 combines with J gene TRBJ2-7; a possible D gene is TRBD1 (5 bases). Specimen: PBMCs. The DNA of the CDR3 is TGTGCCAGCACCTACCCAGGGGAGCAGTACTTC. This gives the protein CASTYPGEQYF.